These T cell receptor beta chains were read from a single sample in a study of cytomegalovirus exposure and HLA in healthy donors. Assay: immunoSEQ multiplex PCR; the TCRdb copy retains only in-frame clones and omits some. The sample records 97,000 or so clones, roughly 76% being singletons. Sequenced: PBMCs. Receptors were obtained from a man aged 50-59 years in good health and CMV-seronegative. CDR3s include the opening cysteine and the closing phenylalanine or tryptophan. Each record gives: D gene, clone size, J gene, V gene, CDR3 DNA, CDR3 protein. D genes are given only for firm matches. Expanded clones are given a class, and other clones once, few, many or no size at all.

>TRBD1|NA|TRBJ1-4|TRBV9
TGTGCCAGCAGCTTCCCGGGACAGAAGAATGAAAAACTGTTTTTT
CASSFPGQKNEKLFF
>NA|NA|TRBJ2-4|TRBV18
TGTGCCAGCTCACCCTTTGGGTTAGGGGGAGAACCAGGGAACATTCAGTACTTC
CASSPFGLGGEPGNIQYF
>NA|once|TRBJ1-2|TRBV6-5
TGTGCCAGCAGTCGAAAAGGGGGTTACTATGGCTACACCTTC
CASSRKGGYYGYTF
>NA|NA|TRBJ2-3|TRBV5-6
TGTGCCAGCAGCTTCCAGGTTTCCACAGATACGCAGTATTTT
CASSFQVSTDTQYF
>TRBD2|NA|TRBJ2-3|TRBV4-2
TGTGCCAGCAGCCAAGTAGAGCGGGGGGGCGGGGATACGCAGTATTTT
CASSQVERGGGDTQYF
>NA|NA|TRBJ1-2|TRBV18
TGTGCCAGCTCACTCAGCCAGGGGAACTATGGCTACACCTTC
CASSLSQGNYGYTF
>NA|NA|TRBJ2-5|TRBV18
TGTGCCAGCTCACCTATGGACAGACAAGAGACCCAGTACTTC
CASSPMDRQETQYF
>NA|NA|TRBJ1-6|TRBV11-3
TGTGCCAGCAGCTTAGATCGAGTGTCCCCCCTCCACTTT
CASSLDRVSPLHF
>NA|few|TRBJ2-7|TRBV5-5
TGTGCCAGCAGCTTGGCTCCGTCGAGCTCCTACGAGCAGTACTTC
CASSLAPSSSYEQYF
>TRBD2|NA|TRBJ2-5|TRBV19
TGTGCCAGTACCCCGGGACTAGCGGGGGGGCGCGAGACCCAGTACTTC
CASTPGLAGGRETQYF
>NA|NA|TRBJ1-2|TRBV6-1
TGTGCCAGCATCGGAGATCCTAACTATGGCTACACCTTC
CASIGDPNYGYTF
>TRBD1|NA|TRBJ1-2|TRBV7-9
TGTGCCAGCAGCTCGACAGGGGCTGATGGCTACACCTTC
CASSSTGADGYTF
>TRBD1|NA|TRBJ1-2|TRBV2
TGTGCCAGCTGTGGGAGGGGACAGACCTATGGCTACACCTTC
CASCGRGQTYGYTF
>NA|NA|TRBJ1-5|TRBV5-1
TGCGCCAGCAGCTTGTTCCCGACAGATAGCAATCAGCCCCAGCATTTT
CASSLFPTDSNQPQHF
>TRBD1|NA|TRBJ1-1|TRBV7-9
TGTGCCAGCAGCTTAGAGGTCCCAGGGGGGAACACTGAAGCTTTCTTT
CASSLEVPGGNTEAFF
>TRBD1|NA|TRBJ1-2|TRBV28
TGTGCCAGCAGCTCGACAGGGGCCCGAGGCTACACCTTC
CASSSTGARGYTF
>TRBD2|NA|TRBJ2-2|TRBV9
TGTGCCAGCAGCAGAGGGAGTAGCGGGGCCTCGAGCGGGGAGCTGTTTTTT
CASSRGSSGASSGELFF
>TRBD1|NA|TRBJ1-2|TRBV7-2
TGTGCCAGCAGCTTAGAGGACAGGGCCTATTCGGGCTATGGCTACACCTTC
CASSLEDRAYSGYGYTF
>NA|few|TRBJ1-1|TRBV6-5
TGTGCCAGCAGTGACCGGGAGAACACTGAAGCTTTCTTT
CASSDRENTEAFF
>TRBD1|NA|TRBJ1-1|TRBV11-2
TGTGCCAGCAGCCCTTCTGGGACAGGGGGAGCTTTCTTT
CASSPSGTGGAFF
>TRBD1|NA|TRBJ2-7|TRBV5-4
TGTGCCAGCAGCTTGGATCAGGGGGCAAGGGAGCAGTACTTC
CASSLDQGAREQYF
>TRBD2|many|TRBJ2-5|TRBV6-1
TGTGCCAGCAGTGGATTTCTAGCGGGAGCCAAAGAGACCCAGTACTTC
CASSGFLAGAKETQYF
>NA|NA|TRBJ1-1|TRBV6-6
TGTGCCAGCAGTCCCGGTTCTGAAGCTTTCTTT
CASSPGSEAFF
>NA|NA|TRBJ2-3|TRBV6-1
TGTGCCAGCTTATCGAGTCGCACAGATACGCAGTATTTT
CASLSSRTDTQYF
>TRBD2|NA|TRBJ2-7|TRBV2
TGTGCCACCAAGACTAGCGGGACCCGCTACAAGCAGTACTTC
CATKTSGTRYKQYF
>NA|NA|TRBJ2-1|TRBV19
TGTGCCAGTCCCCGGACTCCCAAAACCAATTACAATGAGCAGTTCTTC
CASPRTPKTNYNEQFF